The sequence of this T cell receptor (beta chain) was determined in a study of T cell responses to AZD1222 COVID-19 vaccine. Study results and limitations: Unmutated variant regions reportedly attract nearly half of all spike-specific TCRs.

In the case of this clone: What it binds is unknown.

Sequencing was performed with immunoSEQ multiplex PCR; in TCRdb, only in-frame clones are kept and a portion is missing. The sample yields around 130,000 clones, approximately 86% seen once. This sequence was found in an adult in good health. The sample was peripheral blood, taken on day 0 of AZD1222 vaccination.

This CDR3 is CASTIGRDSYYGYTF. The DNA for the CDR3 is TGTGCCAGTACCATCGGTAGGGACAGCTACTATGGCTACACCTTC. The rearrangement joins TRBV19 to TRBJ1-2, with 7 bases matching TRBD1. Germline V gene lookup returns CDR1 LNHDA and CDR2 SQIVND (reference sequence). The CDR3 covers 15 residues. With V trimmed by 7 bases and J by 3 bases, 11 bases remained unmatched.